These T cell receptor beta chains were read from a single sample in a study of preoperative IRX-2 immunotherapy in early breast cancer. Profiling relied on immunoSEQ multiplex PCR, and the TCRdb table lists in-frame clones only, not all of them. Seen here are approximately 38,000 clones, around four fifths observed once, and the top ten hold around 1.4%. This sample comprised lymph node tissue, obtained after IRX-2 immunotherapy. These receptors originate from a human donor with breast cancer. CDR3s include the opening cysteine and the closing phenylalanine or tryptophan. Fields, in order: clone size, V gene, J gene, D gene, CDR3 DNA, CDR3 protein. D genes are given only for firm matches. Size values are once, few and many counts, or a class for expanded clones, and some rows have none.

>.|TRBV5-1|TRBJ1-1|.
TGCGCCAGCAGCTTGAAACAGGGTGGCACTGAAGCTTTCTTT
CASSLKQGGTEAFF
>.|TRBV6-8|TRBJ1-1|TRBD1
TGTGCCAGCAGTGGTGGGACAGGGGGCAACACTGAAGCTTTCTTT
CASSGGTGGNTEAFF
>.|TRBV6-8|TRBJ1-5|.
TGTGCCAGCAGTCGAGGGACGGGTAGCAATCAGCCCCAGCATTTT
CASSRGTGSNQPQHF
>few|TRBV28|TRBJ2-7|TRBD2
TGTGCCAGCAGTTTTTTAAGCGGGGACGAGCAGTACTTC
CASSFLSGDEQYF
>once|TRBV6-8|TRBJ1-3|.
TGTGCCAGCAGTGGGGGACGAACGTTCTCTGGAAACACCATATATTTT
CASSGGRTFSGNTIYF
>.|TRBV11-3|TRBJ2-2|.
TGTGCCAGCAGCTTAGTTCTAGGGTGGGCGACCGGGGAGCTGTTTTTT
CASSLVLGWATGELFF
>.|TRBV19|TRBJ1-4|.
TGTGCCAGTAGTGTCCTCGGGGGATCGGAGGAAAAACTGTTTTTT
CASSVLGGSEEKLFF
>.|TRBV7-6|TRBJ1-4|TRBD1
TGTGCCAGCAGCTTGAAGGGACAGTATAATGAAAAACTGTTTTTT
CASSLKGQYNEKLFF
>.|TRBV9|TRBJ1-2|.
TGTGCCAGCAGTGACGGGACGGCCGGTAACTATGGCTACACCTTC
CASSDGTAGNYGYTF
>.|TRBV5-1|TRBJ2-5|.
TGCGCCAGCAGCTTTTACGGGGGCCCGGAGACCCAGTACTTC
CASSFYGGPETQYF
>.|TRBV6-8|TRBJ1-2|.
TGTGCCAGCAGTAAGGAAGGGGGGCCATACTATGGCTACACCTTC
CASSKEGGPYYGYTF
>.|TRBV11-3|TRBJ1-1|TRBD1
TGTGCCAGCAGCCCGGACAGGGTGGGCGCTGAAGCTTTCTTT
CASSPDRVGAEAFF